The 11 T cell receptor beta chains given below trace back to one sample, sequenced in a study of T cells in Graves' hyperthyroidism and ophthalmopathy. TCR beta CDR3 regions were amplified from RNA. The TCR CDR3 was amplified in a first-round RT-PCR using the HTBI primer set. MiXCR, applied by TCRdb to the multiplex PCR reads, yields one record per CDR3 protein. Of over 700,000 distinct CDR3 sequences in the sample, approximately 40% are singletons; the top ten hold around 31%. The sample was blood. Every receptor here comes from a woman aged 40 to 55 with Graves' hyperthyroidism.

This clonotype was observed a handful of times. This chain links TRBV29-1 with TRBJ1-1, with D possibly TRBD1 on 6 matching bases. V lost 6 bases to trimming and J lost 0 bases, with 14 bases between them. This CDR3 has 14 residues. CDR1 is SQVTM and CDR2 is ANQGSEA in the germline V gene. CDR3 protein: CSVTGHSMNTEAFF. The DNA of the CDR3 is TGCAGCGTAACAGGGCACAGCATGAACACTGAAGCTTTCTTT.

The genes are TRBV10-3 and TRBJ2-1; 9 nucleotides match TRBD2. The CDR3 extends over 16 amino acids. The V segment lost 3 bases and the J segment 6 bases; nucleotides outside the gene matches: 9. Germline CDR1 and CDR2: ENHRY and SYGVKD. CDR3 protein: CAISDRLSGGINEQFF. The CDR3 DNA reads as TGTGCCATCAGTGACCGCCTTAGCGGGGGTATCAATGAGCAGTTCTTC.

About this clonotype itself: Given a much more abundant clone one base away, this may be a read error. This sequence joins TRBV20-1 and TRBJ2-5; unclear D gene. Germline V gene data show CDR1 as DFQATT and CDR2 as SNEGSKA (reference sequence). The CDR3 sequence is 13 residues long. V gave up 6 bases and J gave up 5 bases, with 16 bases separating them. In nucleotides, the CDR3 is TGCAGTGCCGTCCCGGTAGACCCGGAGACCCAGTACTTC. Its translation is CSAVPVDPETQYF.

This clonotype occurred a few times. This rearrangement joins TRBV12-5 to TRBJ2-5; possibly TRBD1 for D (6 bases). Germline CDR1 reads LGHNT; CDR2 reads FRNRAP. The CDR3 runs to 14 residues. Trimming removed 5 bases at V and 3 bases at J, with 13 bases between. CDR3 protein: CASGLGAEKETQYF. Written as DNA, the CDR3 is TGTGCTAGTGGTCTGGGGGCAGAGAAAGAGACCCAGTACTTC. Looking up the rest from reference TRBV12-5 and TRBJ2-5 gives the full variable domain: DARVTQTPRHKVTEMGQEVTMRCQPILGHNTVFWYRQTMMQGLELLAYFRNRAPLDDSGMPKDRFSAEMPDATLATLKIQPSEPRDSAVYFCASGLGAEKETQYFGPGTRLLVL.

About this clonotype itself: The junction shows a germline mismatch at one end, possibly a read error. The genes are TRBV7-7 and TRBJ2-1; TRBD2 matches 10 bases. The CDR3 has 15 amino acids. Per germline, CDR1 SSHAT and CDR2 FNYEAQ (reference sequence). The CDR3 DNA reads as TGTGCTAGCAGCTTGCAGCGGGAGGGTTACAATGAGCAGTTCTTC. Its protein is CASSLQREGYNEQFF.

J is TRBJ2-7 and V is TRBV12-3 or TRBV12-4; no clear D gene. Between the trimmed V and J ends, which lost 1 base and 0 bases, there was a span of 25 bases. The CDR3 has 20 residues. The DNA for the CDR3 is TGTGCCAGCAGTTTAGAATCCGATTCTGAAGCCTGGTTTATCTCCTACGAGCAGTACTTC. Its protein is CASSLESDSEAWFISYEQYF.

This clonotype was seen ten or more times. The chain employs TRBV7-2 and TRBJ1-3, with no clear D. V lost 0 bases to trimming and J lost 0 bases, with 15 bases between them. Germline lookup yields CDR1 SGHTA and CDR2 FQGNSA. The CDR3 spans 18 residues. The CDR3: CASSLAVRGQSSGNTIYF. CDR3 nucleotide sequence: TGTGCCAGCAGCTTAGCTGTCCGGGGTCAAAGCTCTGGAAACACCATATATTTT.

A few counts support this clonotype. For the CDR3, the DNA is TGCGCCAGCAGCCAAGGATGGGGAAGTAAGGGCTACACCTTC. This gives the protein CASSQGWGSKGYTF. V gene TRBV4-3 combines with J gene TRBJ1-2; D is undetermined. Trimming shortened V by 1 base and J by 8 bases, and 14 bases separated the two germline ends. Germline lookup yields CDR1 LGHNA and CDR2 YSLEER. The CDR3 is made up of 14 amino acids.

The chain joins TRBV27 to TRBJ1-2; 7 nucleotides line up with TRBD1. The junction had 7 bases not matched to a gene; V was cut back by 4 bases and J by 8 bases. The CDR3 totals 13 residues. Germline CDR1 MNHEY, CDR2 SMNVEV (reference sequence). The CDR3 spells CASSWGGQFGYTF. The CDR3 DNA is TGTGCCAGCAGTTGGGGGGGACAGTTCGGCTACACCTTC.

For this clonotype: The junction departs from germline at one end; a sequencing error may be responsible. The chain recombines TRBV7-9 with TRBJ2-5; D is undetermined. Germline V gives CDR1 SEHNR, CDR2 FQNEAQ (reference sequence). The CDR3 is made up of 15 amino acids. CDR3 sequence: CASSQVTVTKETQYF. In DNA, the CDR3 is TGCGCCAGCAGCCAAGTAACCGTGACCAAAGAGACCCAGTACTTC.

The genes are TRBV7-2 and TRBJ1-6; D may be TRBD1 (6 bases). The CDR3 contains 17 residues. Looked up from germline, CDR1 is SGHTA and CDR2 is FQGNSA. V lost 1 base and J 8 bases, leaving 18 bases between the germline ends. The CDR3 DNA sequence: TGTGCCAGCAGCTTAGGCCCTAGGGGGATACTTGATTCACCCCTCCACTTT. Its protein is CASSLGPRGILDSPLHF.